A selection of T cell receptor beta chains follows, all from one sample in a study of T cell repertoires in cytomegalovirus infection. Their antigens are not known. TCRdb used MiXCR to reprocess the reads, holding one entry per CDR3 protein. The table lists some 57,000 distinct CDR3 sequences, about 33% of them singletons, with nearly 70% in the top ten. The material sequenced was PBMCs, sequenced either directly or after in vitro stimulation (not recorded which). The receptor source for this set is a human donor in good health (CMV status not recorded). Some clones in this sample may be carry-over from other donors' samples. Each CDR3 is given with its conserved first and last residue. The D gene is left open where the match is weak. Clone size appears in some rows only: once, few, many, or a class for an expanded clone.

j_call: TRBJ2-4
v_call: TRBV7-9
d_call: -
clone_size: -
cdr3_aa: CASSLAYIAKNIQYF
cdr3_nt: TGTGCCAGCAGCCTCGCCTATATAGCCAAAAACATTCAGTACTTC

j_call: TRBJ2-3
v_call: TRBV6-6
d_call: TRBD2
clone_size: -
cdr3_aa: CASSPLGGGKADTQYF
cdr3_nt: TGTGCCAGCAGCCCCCTGGGGGGAGGGAAGGCAGATACGCAGTATTTT

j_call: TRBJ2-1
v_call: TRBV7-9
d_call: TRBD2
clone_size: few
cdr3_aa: CASSSSPGTSGRAYNEQFF
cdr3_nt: TGTGCCAGCAGCTCAAGTCCCGGGACTAGCGGGAGGGCCTACAATGAGCAGTTCTTC

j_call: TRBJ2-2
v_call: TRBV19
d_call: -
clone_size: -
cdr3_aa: CASSIWGRTPTGELFF
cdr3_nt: TGTGCCAGTAGTATATGGGGACGGACACCCACCGGGGAGCTGTTTTTT

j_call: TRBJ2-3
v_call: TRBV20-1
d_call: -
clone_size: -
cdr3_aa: CSARAARADTQYF
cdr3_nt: TGCAGTGCTAGGGCGGCCCGGGCGGATACGCAGTATTTT

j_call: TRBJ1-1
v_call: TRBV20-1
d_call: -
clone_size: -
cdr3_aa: CSARRGGEAFF
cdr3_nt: TGCAGTGCTCGCAGGGGCGGAGAAGCTTTCTTT

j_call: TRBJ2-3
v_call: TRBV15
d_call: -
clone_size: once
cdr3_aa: CATSRTYTSTDTQYF
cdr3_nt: TGTGCCACCAGCAGGACTTATACTAGCACAGATACGCAGTATTTT

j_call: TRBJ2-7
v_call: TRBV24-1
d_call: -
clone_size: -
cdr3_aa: CATSDGEPGRGAYEQYF
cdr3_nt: TGTGCCACCAGTGACGGTGAACCGGGACGGGGAGCCTACGAGCAGTACTTC

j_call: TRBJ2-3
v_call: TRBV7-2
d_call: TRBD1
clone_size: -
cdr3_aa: CASSLLGGVTDTQYF
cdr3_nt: TGTGCCAGCAGCTTACTAGGGGGCGTGACAGATACGCAGTATTTT

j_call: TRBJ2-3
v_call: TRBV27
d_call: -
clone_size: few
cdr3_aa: CASLGEEDTQYF
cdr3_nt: TGTGCCAGCTTGGGAGAAGAAGATACGCAGTATTTT

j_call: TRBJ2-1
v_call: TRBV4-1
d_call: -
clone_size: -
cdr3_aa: CASSQDLGSTLYNEQFF
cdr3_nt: TGCGCCAGCAGCCAAGATCTGGGCAGCACCCTCTACAATGAGCAGTTCTTC

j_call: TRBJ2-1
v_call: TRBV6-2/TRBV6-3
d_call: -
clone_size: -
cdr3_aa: CASRPDGYNEQFF
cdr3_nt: TGTGCCAGCAGACCCGACGGTTACAATGAGCAGTTCTTC

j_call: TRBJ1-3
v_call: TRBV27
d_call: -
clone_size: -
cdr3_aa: CASRGVAGNTIYF
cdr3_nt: TGTGCCAGCAGGGGAGTTGCTGGAAACACCATATATTTT

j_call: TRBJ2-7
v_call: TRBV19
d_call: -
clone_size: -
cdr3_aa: CASKGGTRIPGHEQYF
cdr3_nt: TGTGCCAGTAAAGGAGGGACTCGGATTCCAGGGCACGAGCAGTACTTC

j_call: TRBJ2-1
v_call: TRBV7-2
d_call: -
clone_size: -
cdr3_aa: CASSLVTTFGEQFF
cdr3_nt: TGTGCCAGCAGCTTAGTGACTACCTTCGGGGAGCAGTTCTTC

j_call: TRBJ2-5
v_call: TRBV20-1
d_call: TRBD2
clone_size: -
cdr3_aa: CSARPSGGTQNQETQYF
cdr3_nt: TGCAGTGCTAGACCTAGCGGGGGGACCCAAAATCAAGAGACCCAGTACTTC

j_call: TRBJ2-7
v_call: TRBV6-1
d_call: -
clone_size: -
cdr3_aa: CASSEGGFYEQYF
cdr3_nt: TGTGCCAGCAGTGAGGGGGGCTTCTACGAGCAGTACTTC

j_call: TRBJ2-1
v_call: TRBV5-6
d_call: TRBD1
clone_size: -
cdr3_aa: CASSLKGHRGPYSYNEQFF
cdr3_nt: TGTGCCAGCAGCTTAAAGGGACACAGGGGCCCGTACTCCTACAATGAGCAGTTCTTC

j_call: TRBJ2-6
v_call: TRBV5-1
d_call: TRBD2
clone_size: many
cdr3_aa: CASSLLAEPGVANVLTF
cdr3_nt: TGCGCCAGCAGCTTACTAGCGGAACCGGGTGTGGCCAACGTCCTGACTTTC

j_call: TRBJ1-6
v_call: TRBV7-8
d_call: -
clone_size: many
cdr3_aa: CASSLVWATDSPLHF
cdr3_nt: TGTGCCAGCAGCTTAGTATGGGCGACCGATTCACCCCTCCACTTT

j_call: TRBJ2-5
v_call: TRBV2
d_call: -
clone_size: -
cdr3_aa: CASSEYQETQYF
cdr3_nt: TGTGCCAGCAGTGAGTACCAAGAGACCCAGTACTTC

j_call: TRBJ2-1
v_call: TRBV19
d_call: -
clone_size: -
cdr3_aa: CASSGPPLQGRRTYNEQFF
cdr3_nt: TGTGCCAGTAGTGGCCCCCCCCTACAGGGGAGGAGGACCTACAATGAGCAGTTCTTC

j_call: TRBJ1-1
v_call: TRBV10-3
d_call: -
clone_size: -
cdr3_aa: CAITSRQDTEAFF
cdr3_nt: TGTGCCATCACGAGTCGGCAGGACACTGAAGCTTTCTTT

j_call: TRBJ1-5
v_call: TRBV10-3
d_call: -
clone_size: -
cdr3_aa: CAISGTGNSNQPQHF
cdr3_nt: TGTGCCATCAGTGGCACAGGGAATAGCAATCAGCCCCAGCATTTT

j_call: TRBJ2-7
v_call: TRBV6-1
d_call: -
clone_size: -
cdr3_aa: CASSGGPFSYEQYF
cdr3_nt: TGTGCCAGCAGTGGAGGCCCCTTCTCCTACGAGCAGTACTTC

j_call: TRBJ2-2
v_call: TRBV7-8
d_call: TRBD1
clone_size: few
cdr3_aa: CASRYRGHPRGELFF
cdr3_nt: TGTGCCAGCAGGTACAGGGGGCACCCACGGGGGGAGCTGTTTTTT

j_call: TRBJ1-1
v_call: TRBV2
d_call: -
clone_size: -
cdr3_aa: CASMPGTEAFF
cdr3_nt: TGTGCCAGCATGCCGGGCACTGAAGCTTTCTTT

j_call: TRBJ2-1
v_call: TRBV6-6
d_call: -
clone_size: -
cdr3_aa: CASTILSGSYNEQFF
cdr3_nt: TGTGCCAGCACCATCCTAAGCGGATCCTACAATGAGCAGTTCTTC

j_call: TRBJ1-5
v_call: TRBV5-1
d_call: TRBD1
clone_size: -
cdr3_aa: CASSVGTGVYQPQHF
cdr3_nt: TGCGCCAGCAGCGTCGGGACAGGGGTTTATCAGCCCCAGCATTTT

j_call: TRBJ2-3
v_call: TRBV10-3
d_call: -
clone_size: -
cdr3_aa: CAISESAADTQYF
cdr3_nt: TGTGCCATCAGTGAGTCGGCGGCAGATACGCAGTATTTT

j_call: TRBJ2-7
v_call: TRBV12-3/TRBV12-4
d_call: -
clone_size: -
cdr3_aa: CASSFSREQYF
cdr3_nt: TGTGCCAGCAGTTTTTCTCGCGAGCAGTACTTC

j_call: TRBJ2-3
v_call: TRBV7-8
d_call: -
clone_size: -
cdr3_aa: CASSFTGTPNPTQYF
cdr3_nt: TGTGCCAGCAGCTTTACCGGGACTCCGAATCCTACGCAGTATTTT

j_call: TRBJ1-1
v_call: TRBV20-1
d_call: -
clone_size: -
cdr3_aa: CSAVANTEAFF
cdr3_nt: TGCAGTGCTGTAGCGAACACTGAAGCTTTCTTT

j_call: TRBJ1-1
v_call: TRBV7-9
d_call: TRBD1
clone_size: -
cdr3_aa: CASSLVQGEGNTEAFF
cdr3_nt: TGTGCCAGCAGCTTAGTTCAGGGGGAAGGGAACACTGAAGCTTTCTTT

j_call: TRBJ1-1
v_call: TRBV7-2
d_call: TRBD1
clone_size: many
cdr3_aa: CASSRRGQSFMNTEAFF
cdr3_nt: TGTGCCAGCAGCCGAAGGGGACAGTCCTTTATGAACACTGAAGCTTTCTTT

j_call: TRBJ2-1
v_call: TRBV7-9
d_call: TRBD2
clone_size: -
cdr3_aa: CASSLAIGSSGGSSYNEQFF
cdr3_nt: TGTGCCAGCAGCTTAGCGATAGGGTCTAGCGGGGGGAGCTCCTACAATGAGCAGTTCTTC

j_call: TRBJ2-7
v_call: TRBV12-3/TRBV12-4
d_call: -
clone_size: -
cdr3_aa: CASSHSTGLLYEQYF
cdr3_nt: TGTGCCAGCAGCCACTCGACAGGCCTTCTCTACGAGCAGTACTTC

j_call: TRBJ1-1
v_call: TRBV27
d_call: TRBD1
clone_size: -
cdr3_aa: CASTPGYGQAHTEAFF
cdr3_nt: TGTGCCAGCACCCCGGGGTACGGACAGGCCCACACTGAAGCTTTCTTT

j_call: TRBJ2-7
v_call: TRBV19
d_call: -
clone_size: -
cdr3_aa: CASSIGWGPYEQYF
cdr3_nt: TGTGCCAGTAGTATTGGTTGGGGTCCCTACGAGCAGTACTTC

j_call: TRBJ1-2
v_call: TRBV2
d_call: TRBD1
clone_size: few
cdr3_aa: CASRTLQGSGGYTF
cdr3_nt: TGTGCCAGCAGGACTCTACAGGGGAGTGGGGGCTACACCTTC

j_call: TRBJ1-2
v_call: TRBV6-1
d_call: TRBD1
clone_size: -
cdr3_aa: CASLPPVGERTGRKYGYTF
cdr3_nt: TGTGCCAGCTTACCCCCGGTTGGAGAAAGGACAGGAAGAAAGTATGGCTACACCTTC

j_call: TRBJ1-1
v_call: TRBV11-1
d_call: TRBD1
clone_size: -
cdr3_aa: CASSSIGTGVNTEAFF
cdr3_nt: TGTGCCAGCAGCTCCATCGGGACAGGGGTGAACACTGAAGCTTTCTTT

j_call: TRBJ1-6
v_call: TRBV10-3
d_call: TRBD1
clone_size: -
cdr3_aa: CAISESGWDRDNSPLHF
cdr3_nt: TGTGCCATCAGTGAGTCGGGCTGGGACAGAGATAATTCACCCCTCCACTTT

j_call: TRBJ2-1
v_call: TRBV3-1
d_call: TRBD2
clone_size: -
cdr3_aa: CASSQDLTSGTTYNEQFF
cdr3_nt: TGTGCCAGCAGCCAAGATTTGACTAGCGGGACTACCTACAATGAGCAGTTCTTC

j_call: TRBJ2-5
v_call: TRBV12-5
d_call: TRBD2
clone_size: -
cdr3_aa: CASGFGLAELVETQYF
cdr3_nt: TGTGCTAGTGGTTTCGGACTAGCGGAGCTCGTGGAGACCCAGTACTTC

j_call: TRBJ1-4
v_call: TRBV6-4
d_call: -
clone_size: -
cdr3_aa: CASSDTPGEKLFF
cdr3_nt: TGTGCCAGCAGTGACACCCCGGGTGAAAAACTGTTTTTT

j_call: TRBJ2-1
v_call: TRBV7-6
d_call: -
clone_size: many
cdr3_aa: CASSLDMSSYNEQFF
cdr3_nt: TGTGCCAGCAGCTTAGACATGAGCTCCTACAATGAGCAGTTCTTC

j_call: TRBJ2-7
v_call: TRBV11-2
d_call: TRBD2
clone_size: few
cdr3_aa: CASSLDGLAGVGEQYF
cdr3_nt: TGTGCCAGCAGCTTAGATGGTCTAGCGGGAGTTGGTGAGCAGTACTTC

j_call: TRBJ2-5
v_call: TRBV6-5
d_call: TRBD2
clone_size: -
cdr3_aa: CASSPGLAASVAQYF
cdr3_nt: TGTGCCAGCAGTCCGGGACTAGCCGCATCTGTGGCCCAGTACTTC

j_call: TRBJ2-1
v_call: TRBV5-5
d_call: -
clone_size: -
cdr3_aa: CASSPRADSYNEQFF
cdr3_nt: TGTGCCAGCAGCCCTCGGGCGGACTCCTACAATGAGCAGTTCTTC

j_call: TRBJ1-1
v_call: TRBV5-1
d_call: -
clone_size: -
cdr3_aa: CASSQQNTEAFF
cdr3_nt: TGCGCCAGCAGCCAGCAGAACACTGAAGCTTTCTTT

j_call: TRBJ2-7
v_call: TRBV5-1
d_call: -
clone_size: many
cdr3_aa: CASKAGGSSYEQYF
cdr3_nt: TGCGCCAGCAAGGCGGGCGGAAGCTCCTACGAGCAGTACTTC

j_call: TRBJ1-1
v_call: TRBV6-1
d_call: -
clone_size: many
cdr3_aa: CASSKDGLYGTEAFF
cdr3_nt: TGTGCCAGCAGTAAAGACGGCCTTTACGGCACTGAAGCTTTCTTT

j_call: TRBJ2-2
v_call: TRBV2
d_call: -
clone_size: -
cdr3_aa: CASNGRKGTGELFF
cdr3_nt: TGTGCCAGCAATGGTAGGAAGGGGACCGGGGAGCTGTTTTTT

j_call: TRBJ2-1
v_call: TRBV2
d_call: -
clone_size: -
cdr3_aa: CASSGLAAQFF
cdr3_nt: TGTGCCAGCAGTGGGTTAGCTGCGCAGTTCTTC